This TCR beta chain was sequenced for a study of CD8 T cells in Susac syndrome. Roughly 0.5 to 1 ug RNA was reverse transcribed with random hexamers. The CDR3 of TCR beta was amplified by immunoSEQ multiplex PCR across 54 Vbeta and 13 Jbeta. TCRdb reprocessed the immunoSEQ multiplex PCR reads via MiXCR and lists one record per CDR3 protein. The data contain about 250,000 distinct CDR3 sequences, 85% to 95% of them singletons. The CDR3 contains 13 residues. The V end lost 0 bases, the J end lost 8 bases, and 10 bases lay between the germline ends. Germline CDR1 reads SGHNT; CDR2 reads YYREEE (reference sequence).

The specimen was CD4+ T cells from PBMCs. The chain couples TRBV5-4 to TRBJ2-3; possibly TRBD1 for D (7 bases). The TCR sequence derives from a human donor with multiple sclerosis. The CDR3 DNA reads TGTGCCAGCAGCTTGGCCAGGGGGGTTACGCAGTATTTT. Translated: CASSLARGVTQYF.